The T cell receptor beta chain under discussion was sequenced for a study of blood T cell repertoires in COVID-19. At the level of the study: Spain, Italy and the United States supplied samples that represented acute and convalescent COVID-19. Sources were T cells, B-cell-depleted T cells, or PBMCs; the material itself was cDNA or gDNA.

In the authors' workflow: Nucleated cell number was recorded as an estimate derived from reference gene primer amplification. Profiling relied on immunoSEQ multiplex PCR, and the TCRdb table lists in-frame clones only, not all of them. The V and J calls and clone size come from that table; D and trimming were worked out from the DNA. The sample yields tens of thousands of clones, 80% to 90% seen once. CDR1 LGHDT and CDR2 YNNKEL come from the germline V gene (reference sequence). This CDR3 has 18 residues. V trimming: 0 bases; J trimming: 5 bases; junction bases outside the gene matches: 13. The gene calls are TRBV3-1 (or the pseudogene TRBV3-2) and TRBJ2-7, with 10 bases that match TRBD2. The clonotype originates from a man aged 50-60 years with active COVID-19. Source material: peripheral blood. The CDR3 nucleotides read TGTGCCAGCAGCCAAGATTCTAGCGGGGGACCCAGGCCCCACGAGCAGTACTTC. Translation: CASSQDSSGGPRPHEQYF.